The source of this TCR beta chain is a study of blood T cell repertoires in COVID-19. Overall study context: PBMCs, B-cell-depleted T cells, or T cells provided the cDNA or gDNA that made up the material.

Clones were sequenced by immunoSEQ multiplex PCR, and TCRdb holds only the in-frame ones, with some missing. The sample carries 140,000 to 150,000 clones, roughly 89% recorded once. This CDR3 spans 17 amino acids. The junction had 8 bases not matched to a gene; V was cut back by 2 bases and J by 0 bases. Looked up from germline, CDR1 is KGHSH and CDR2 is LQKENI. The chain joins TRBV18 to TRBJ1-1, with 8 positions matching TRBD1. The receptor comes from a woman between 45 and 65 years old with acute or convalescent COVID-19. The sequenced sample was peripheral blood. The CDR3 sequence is CASSPGQGAGMNTEAFF. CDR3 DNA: TGTGCCAGCTCACCAGGTCAGGGGGCGGGCATGAACACTGAAGCTTTCTTT.